This TCR beta chain was documented in a study of blood T cell repertoires in COVID-19. Background on the study: Some COVID-19 samples were acute and others convalescent; all came from the United States, Italy and Spain. T cells, B-cell-depleted T cells, or PBMCs provided the cDNA or gDNA that served as material.

CDR1 is GTSNPN and CDR2 is SVGIG in the germline V gene (reference sequence). The CDR3 is 15 residues long. V dropped 2 bases and J dropped 0 bases, with 13 bases sitting between them. In the original workflow: Reference gene primer amplification in the assay estimated nucleated cell counts. The data were produced by immunoSEQ multiplex PCR, yet TCRdb's version contains in-frame clones alone and is incomplete. V, J and clone size are taken as reported in that table, and D and trimming were inferred from the DNA itself. The sample has about 300,000 clones; approximately 89% are singletons. Those enrolled, adults aged roughly 18 to 95 years, came from about two dozen US areas.

The sequence was collected from a woman aged 45-65 years who had been exposed to COVID-19. The source material was PBMCs or T cells enriched from blood (not recorded which). V usage is TRBV30 and J usage is TRBJ1-2, with a weak D call TRBD1 (5 bases). CDR3: CAWSRGPNANYGYTF. The CDR3 DNA reads as TGTGCCTGGAGTAGGGGCCCTAATGCTAACTATGGCTACACCTTC.